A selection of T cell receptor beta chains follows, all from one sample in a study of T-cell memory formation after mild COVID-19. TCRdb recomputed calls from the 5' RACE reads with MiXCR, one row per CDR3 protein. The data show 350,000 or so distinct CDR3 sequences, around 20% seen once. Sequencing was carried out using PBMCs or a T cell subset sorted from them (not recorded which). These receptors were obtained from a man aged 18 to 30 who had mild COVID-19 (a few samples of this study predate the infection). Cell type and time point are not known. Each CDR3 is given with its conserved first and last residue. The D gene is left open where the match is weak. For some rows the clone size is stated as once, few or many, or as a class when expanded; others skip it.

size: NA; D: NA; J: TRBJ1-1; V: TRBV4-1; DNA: TGCGCCAGCAGCCTTCTAGGGATGAACACTGAAGCTTTCTTT; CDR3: CASSLLGMNTEAFF
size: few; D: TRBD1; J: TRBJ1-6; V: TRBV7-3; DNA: TGTGCCAGCAGCCAACAGGGGACTCGGTCGGCCCTCCACTTT; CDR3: CASSQQGTRSALHF
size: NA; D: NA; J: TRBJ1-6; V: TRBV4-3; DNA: TGCGCCAGCAGCCAAGTGCAGGGGATGGCGAATTCACCCCTCCACTTT; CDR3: CASSQVQGMANSPLHF
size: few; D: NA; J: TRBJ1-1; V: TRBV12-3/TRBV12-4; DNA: TGTGCCAGCAGTTTTTTAAGGCATGGCACTGAAGCTTTCTTT; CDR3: CASSFLRHGTEAFF
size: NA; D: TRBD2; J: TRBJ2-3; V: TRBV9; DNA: TGTGCCAGCAGCGTTAGCGGGGACCCAGATACGCAGTATTTT; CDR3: CASSVSGDPDTQYF
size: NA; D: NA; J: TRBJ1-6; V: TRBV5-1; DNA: TGCGCCAGCAGCTTGGCGGTGAGCTCCTATAATTCACCCCTCCACTTT; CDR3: CASSLAVSSYNSPLHF
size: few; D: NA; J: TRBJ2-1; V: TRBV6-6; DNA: TGTGCCAGCAGTTACTCTAGTGAGCAGTTCTTC; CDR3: CASSYSSEQFF
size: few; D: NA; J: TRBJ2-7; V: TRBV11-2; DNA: TGTGCCAGCAGCCCGGTGACCTACGAGCAGTACTTC; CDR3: CASSPVTYEQYF
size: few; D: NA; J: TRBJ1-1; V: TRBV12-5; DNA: TGTGCTAGTGGTTCACAGGAGAACACTGAAGCTTTCTTT; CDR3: CASGSQENTEAFF
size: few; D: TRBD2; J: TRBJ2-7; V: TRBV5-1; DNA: TGCGCCAGCAGCGTCCAGGGAGGGGAGCAGTACTTC; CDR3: CASSVQGGEQYF
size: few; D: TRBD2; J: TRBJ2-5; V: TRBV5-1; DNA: TGCGCCAGCAGCCCGGGGACTAGCTCGTACCAAGAGACCCAGTACTTC; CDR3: CASSPGTSSYQETQYF
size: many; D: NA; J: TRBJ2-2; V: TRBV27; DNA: TGTGCCAGCAGTTTTTTTCAGGGGGGCATCCCCGGGGAGCTGTTTTTT; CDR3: CASSFFQGGIPGELFF
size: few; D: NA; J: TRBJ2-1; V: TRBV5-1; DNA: TGCGCCAGCAGCTTGTTTAGCACCCCAGGGAATGAGCAGTTCTTC; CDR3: CASSLFSTPGNEQFF
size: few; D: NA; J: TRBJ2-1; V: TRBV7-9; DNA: TGTGCCAGCGAAAGTCATATGGGTGAGCAGTTCTTC; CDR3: CASESHMGEQFF
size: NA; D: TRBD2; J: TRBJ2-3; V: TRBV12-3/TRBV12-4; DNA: TGTGCCAGCGGGAAACTAGCGGGCACAGATACGCAGTATTTT; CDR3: CASGKLAGTDTQYF
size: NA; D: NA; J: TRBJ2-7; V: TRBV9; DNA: TGTGCCAGCAGCGTAGAAGGAGGAGCCTACGAGCAGTACTTC; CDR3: CASSVEGGAYEQYF
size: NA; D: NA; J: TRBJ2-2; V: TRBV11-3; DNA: TGTGCCAGCAGCTTCGGCGGCCACTCGAACACCGGGGAGCTGTTTTTT; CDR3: CASSFGGHSNTGELFF
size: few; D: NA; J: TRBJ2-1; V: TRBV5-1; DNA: TGCGCCAGCAGTCGCTCCGGGACCCACGACAATGAGCAGTTCTTC; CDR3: CASSRSGTHDNEQFF
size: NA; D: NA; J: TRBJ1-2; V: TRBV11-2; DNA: TGTGCCAGCAGCTTAGGACTGGATCATGGCTACACCTTC; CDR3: CASSLGLDHGYTF
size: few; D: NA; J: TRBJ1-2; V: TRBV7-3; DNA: TGTGCCAGCAGCCCCGATCTCCTCCTAAGACAGGAAGCTAACTATGGCTACACCTTC; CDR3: CASSPDLLLRQEANYGYTF
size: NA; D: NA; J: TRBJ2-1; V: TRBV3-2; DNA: TGTGCCAGCAGCCACCTACCCCCTCTCGGGTACAATGAGCAGTTCTTC; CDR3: CASSHLPPLGYNEQFF
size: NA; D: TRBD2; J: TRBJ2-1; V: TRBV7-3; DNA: TGTGCCAGCAGTCCAAGGAGGGTGCCTAGCGGGGGGCTGGGTGAGCAGTTCTTC; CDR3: CASSPRRVPSGGLGEQFF
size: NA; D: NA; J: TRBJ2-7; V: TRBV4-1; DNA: TGCGCCAGCAGGCTTACCGGGAACTCCTACGAGCAGTACTTC; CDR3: CASRLTGNSYEQYF
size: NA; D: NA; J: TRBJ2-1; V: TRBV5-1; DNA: TGCGCCAGCACCCTCGAGGGGAGCTCCTACAATGAGCAGTTCTTC; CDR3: CASTLEGSSYNEQFF
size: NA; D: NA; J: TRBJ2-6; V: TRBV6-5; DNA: TGTGCCAGCAGTTACGCATCTTGGGGGGCCAACGTCCTGACTTTC; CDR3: CASSYASWGANVLTF
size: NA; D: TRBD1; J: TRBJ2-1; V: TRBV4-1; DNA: TGCGCCAGCAGCCAAGATCCGGGACAGACTTACAATGAGCAGTTCTTC; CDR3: CASSQDPGQTYNEQFF
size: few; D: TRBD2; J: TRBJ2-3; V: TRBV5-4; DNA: TGTGCCAGCATCCCCCCGCGGGGGGGGACAGATACGCAGTATTTT; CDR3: CASIPPRGGTDTQYF
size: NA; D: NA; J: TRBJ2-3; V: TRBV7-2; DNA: TGTGCCAGCAGCTTATTCCCCCGATTGGGGGTAGACACTACGCAGTATTTT; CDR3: CASSLFPRLGVDTTQYF
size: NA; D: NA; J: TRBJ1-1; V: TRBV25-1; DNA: TGTGCCAGCGGACGGGGGCCCGAAGCTTTCTTT; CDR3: CASGRGPEAFF
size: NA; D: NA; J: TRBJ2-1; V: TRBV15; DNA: TGTGCCACCAGCAGCACCGGGACTGCCTTCGACAATGAGCAGTTCTTC; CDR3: CATSSTGTAFDNEQFF
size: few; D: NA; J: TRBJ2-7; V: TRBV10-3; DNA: TGTGCCATCAAGCCCGACGGAGGCTCCTACGAGCAGTACTTC; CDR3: CAIKPDGGSYEQYF
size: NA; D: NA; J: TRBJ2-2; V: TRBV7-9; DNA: TGTGCCAGCAGCGTGCGGTACACCGGGGAGCTGTTTTTT; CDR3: CASSVRYTGELFF
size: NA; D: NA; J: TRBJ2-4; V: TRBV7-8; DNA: TGTGCCAGCAGCTTTAGCAAAAACATTCAGTACTTC; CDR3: CASSFSKNIQYF
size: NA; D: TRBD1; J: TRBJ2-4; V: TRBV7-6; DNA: TGTGCCAGCAGCTTGGACAGGGTGCAGTACTTC; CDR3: CASSLDRVQYF
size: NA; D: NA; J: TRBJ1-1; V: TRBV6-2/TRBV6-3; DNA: TGTGCCAGCAGTCCCCCCCAGTTGAACACTGAAGCTTTCTTT; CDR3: CASSPPQLNTEAFF
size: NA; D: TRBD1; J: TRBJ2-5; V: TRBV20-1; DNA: TGCAGTCCAACTGGACAGGGTGGGGAGACCCAGTACTTC; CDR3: CSPTGQGGETQYF
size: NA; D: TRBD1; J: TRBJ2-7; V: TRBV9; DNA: TGTGCCAGCAGCCCGACCGGGACAGGGACTTTCTACGAGCAGTACTTC; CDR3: CASSPTGTGTFYEQYF
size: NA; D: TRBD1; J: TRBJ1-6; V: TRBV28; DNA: TGTGCCAGCAGTTCCCCGGGACAGGGAAGAGGACCCCTCCACTTT; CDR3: CASSSPGQGRGPLHF
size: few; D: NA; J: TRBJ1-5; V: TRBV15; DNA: TGTGCCACCTCCCCCGCGAATCAGCCCCAGCATTTT; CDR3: CATSPANQPQHF
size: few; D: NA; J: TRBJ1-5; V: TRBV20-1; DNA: TGCAGTGCGCCGGATCCCGATTACGTCCAGCCCCAGCATTTT; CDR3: CSAPDPDYVQPQHF
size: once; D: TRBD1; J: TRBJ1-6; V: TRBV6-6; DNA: TGTGCCAGCAGATCATCGGACAGGGGTTTGGGGACCCTCCACTTT; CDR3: CASRSSDRGLGTLHF
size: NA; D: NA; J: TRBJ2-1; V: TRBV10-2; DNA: TGCGCCAGCGGCTGGGGGCGGGGCCACAATGAGCAGTTCTTC; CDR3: CASGWGRGHNEQFF
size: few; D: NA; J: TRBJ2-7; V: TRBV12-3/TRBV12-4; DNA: TGTGCCAGCAACCGCACCGAGGGACCCGAGACCTACGAGCAGTACTTC; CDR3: CASNRTEGPETYEQYF
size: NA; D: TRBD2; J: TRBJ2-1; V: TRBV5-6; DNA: TGTGCCAGCAGCTCGGGACTAGCTAGGAATGAGCAGTTCTTC; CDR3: CASSSGLARNEQFF
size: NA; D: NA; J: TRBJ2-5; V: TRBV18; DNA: TGTGCCAGCTCACCGGGGGAGCAAGAGACCCAGTACTTC; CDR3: CASSPGEQETQYF
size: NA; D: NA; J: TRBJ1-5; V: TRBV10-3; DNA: TGTGCCATCAGTGTGGGGGAATTTAGCAATCAGCCCCAGCATTTT; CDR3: CAISVGEFSNQPQHF
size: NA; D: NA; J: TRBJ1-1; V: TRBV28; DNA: TGTGCCAGCGGGAGTGGGGGCGCTTCTTCTGAAGCTTTCTTT; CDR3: CASGSGGASSEAFF
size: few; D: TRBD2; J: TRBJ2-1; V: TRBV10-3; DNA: TGTGCCATCAGTGTAGGAACTAGCGGGGGGGCCAATGAGCAGTTCTTC; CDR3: CAISVGTSGGANEQFF
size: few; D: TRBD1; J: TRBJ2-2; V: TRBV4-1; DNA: TGCGCCAGCAGCCAAAGACAGGGGGACACCGGGGAGCTGTTTTTT; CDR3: CASSQRQGDTGELFF
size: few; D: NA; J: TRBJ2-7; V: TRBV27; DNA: TGTGCCAGCAGTCTTACAGGGCGATCCTACGAGCAGTACTTC; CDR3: CASSLTGRSYEQYF
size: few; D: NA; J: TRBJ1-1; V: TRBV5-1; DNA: TGCGCCAGCAGCTTGGTTGACAGAGTGAACACTGAAGCTTTCTTT; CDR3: CASSLVDRVNTEAFF
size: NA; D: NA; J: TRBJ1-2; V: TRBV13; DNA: TGTGCCAGCAGCTTAGGGCCCGCCGTTAACTATGGCTACACCTTC; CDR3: CASSLGPAVNYGYTF
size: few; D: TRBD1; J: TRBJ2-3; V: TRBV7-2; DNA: TGTGCCAGCAGCCCGTGGGACAGCCATAGCACAGATACGCAGTATTTT; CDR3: CASSPWDSHSTDTQYF
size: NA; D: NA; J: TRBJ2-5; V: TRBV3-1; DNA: TGTGCCAGCAGCCAAAGTCCAATCGGTGAGACCCAGTACTTC; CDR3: CASSQSPIGETQYF
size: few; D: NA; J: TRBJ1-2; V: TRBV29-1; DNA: TGCAGCGTTGCGCTGGGTTCTAACTATGGCTACACCTTC; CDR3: CSVALGSNYGYTF
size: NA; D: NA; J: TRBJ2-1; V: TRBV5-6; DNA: TGTGCCAGCACCACCTCAGGGGGACTTGAGCAGTTCTTC; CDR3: CASTTSGGLEQFF